This T cell receptor (beta chain) was profiled in a study of response to subunit inactivated influenza vaccine. V lost 4 bases, J lost 4 bases, and 14 bases lay in between. This CDR3 has 14 residues. Per germline, CDR1 SEHNR and CDR2 FQNEAQ (reference sequence). About this clonotype itself: Its target is unknown.

TCRdb processed the RT-PCR reads anew with MiXCR; each CDR3 protein has one entry. This table holds under 200,000 distinct CDR3 sequences, around a tenth found once. Findings of the study overall: Authors suggested few new T cells are recruited by each seasonal influenza vaccination.

The clonotype comes from a man aged 45 to 70 who received an inactivated influenza vaccine. This sequence joins TRBV7-9 and TRBJ2-7, with a weak D call TRBD1 (5 bases). This specimen consisted of CD8+ T cells sorted from PBMCs, obtained around 2 years after vaccination. The CDR3 here is CASSSGRQLYEQYF. Written as DNA, the CDR3 is TGTGCCAGCAGCTCTGGGCGACAGCTTTACGAGCAGTACTTC.